The TCR beta chain under discussion was sequenced for a study of patients with pleural tuberculosis (dated by TCRdb to the mid-2010s). Sequencing used an Illumina Genome Analyzer IIx. TCRdb itself trimmed the public reads at Q25 with fastp, ran MiXCR and retained productive beta chains. CDR3 protein sequences are deduplicated, and each keeps its most common genes and DNA. The sample contains 45,000 to 55,000 distinct CDR3 sequences, 6% to 9.5% of them found a single time. Of the sample, around 15% falls within the top ten clones. Many counts were recorded for this clonotype. Its antigen specificity is not known. Within one base of it there is no much larger clone, and no base qualities were kept. There are 11 amino acids in the CDR3, from cysteine to phenylalanine inclusive. Kept here is only the CDR3 DNA, which spans 33 bases and is read in frame from base 1. CDR1 and CDR2 are read off the germline V gene as SGHAT and FQNNGV. V drops 5 bases and J drops 4 bases, leaving 5 bases in between.

The chain was built from TRBV11-2 and TRBJ2-5; the D gene remains uncertain. This receptor was identified in a human donor with pleural tuberculosis. The CDR3 protein is CASSNPETQYF. The sequenced DNA is TGTGCCAGCAGCAACCCAGAGACCCAGTACTTC.